The 17 T cell receptor beta chains below were found in one sample sequenced in a study of tumor-infiltrating lymphocytes in primary liver carcinoma. TCR beta cDNA was made from roughly 450 ng total RNA with a constant-region primer. Slightly modified ARM-PCR with three nested multiplex PCR rounds yielded TCR beta libraries. Forward primers for TRBV1-TRBV30 and a C-beta reverse primer served the first two PCR rounds, at roughly 10 cycles each. In TCRdb, the multiplex PCR reads were re-called with MiXCR into one record per CDR3 protein. The sample lists 95,000 to 150,000 distinct CDR3 sequences, about two thirds occurring once. Total RNA and DNA came together from around 20-30 mg of bulk tissue without cell sorting. Sequenced material: tumor-adjacent normal liver tissue. The receptors shown here come from a woman aged 55-70 years with primary liver carcinoma and hepatitis B virus infection.

The chain uses TRBV12-3 or TRBV12-4 and TRBJ1-5; D uncertain. The DNA end is a closer match to TRBJ2-3, so the J assignment may be wrong. The CDR3 contains 13 residues. Here the CDR3 DNA reads TGTGCCAGCAGTTTATTAGGAAATCAGCCCCAGTATTTT. This translates into CASSLLGNQPQYF.

This clonotype showed up just a few times. The chain combines TRBV7-9 with TRBJ2-7; tentatively, D is TRBD2 (6 bases). The germline CDR1 and CDR2 sequences are SEHNR and FQNEAQ (reference sequence). This CDR3 is built from 13 residues. The V and J ends lost 0 bases and 6 bases respectively, with 9 bases between them. The CDR3 region has the DNA TGTGCCAGCAGCTTAGCGCACGGGGGCGAGCAGTACTTC. Translating it yields CASSLAHGGEQYF.

This CDR3 is CASSLGRRVGEQYF. CDR3 nucleotide sequence: TGTGCCAGCAGCTTAGGGCGTCGAGTAGGTGAGCAGTACTTC. The gene calls are TRBV11-1 and TRBJ2-1; D not resolved. The J call may be faulty, since TRBJ2-7 better matches the DNA end. This CDR3 has 14 residues. Per germline, CDR1 SGHAT and CDR2 FQDESV (reference sequence).

Concerning this clonotype: The CDR3 does not close with the conserved phenylalanine or tryptophan, likely indicating a read error. This chain links TRBV11-2 with TRBJ2-7; tentatively, D is TRBD2 (6 bases). V dropped 5 bases and J dropped 0 bases, with 20 bases sitting between them. Germline V gene lookup returns CDR1 SGHAT and CDR2 FQNNGV. The CDR3 is 17 residues long. CDR3 nucleotide sequence: TGTGCCAGCAGCCCCGACTTCCCTTGGGAGGACTCCTACGAGCAGTACCTC. As protein: CASSPDFPWEDSYEQYL.

Of note for this clonotype: Compared with germline, one end of the junction differs, possibly owing to a read error. The V and J genes are TRBV6-5 and TRBJ1-1; a weak D match, TRBD1 (5 bases). CDR3 length: 15 residues. The germline V gene has CDR1 MNHEY and CDR2 SVGAGI. The CDR3 DNA follows: TGTGACAGCAGTTATGATCTGGGACCGGGCACTGAAGCTTTCTTT. This codes for CDSSYDLGPGTEAFF.

For this clonotype: Given a much more abundant clone one base away, this may be a read error. The chain links TRBV5-1 to TRBJ2-7; D call uncertain. Germline V gene lookup returns CDR1 SGHRS and CDR2 YFSETQ. This CDR3 contains 14 residues. CDR3 nucleotide sequence: TGCGCCTGCAGCTTGGTCGGCAGTTCCTACGAGCAGTACTTC. Protein sequence: CACSLVGSSYEQYF.

This clonotype was seen once. The gene calls are TRBV5-4 and TRBJ2-4; D possibly corresponds to TRBD2 (5 bases). The CDR3 runs 15 residues. V was cut by 5 bases and J by 3 bases, with 15 bases left in between. CDR1 and CDR2 from the germline V gene are SGHNT and YYREEE (reference sequence). CDR3 bases: TGTGCCAGCAGTTATGTGGGAGACTACAAAAACATTCAGTACTTC. Amino acid sequence: CASSYVGDYKNIQYF.

The CDR3 bases are TGTGCCACCAGCAGAGATCGGCCCGGCGCCGGGGAGCTGTTTTTT. This encodes CATSRDRPGAGELFF. The chain links TRBV15 to TRBJ2-2; no reliable D call. CDR3 size: 15 residues. The germline V gene encodes CDR1 LNHNV and CDR2 YYDKDF (reference sequence). Trimming pared 0 bases from V and 6 bases from J, leaving 11 bases between. Together with reference TRBV15 and TRBJ2-2, the CDR3 gives the full variable domain: DAMVIQNPRYQVTQFGKPVTLSCSQTLNHNVMYWYQQKSSQAPKLLFHYYDKDFNNEADTPDNFQSRRPNTSFCFLDIRSPGLGDTAMYLCATSRDRPGAGELFFGEGSRLTVL.

This clonotype was counted at least ten times. The chain is built from TRBV6-2 or TRBV6-3 and TRBJ1-5; 7 bases align to TRBD1. The V gene end was trimmed by 10 bases and the J gene end by 2 bases; junction bases not matched to a gene: 20. This CDR3 is built from 18 residues. CDR1 is MNHEY, CDR2 SVGEGT, per germline. The CDR3 loop reads CATQQVQGPVPGNQPQHF. Here the CDR3 DNA reads TGTGCCACTCAACAGGTACAGGGGCCGGTCCCGGGCAATCAGCCCCAGCATTTT.

This clonotype was recorded many times. The rearrangement uses TRBV6-5 and TRBJ2-1, with TRBD2 matching over 8 bases. Per germline, CDR1 MNHEY and CDR2 SVGAGI. The CDR3 runs to 16 residues. J gave up 0 bases and V 5 bases, and 6 bases lay outside the gene matches. CDR3 bases: TGTGCCAGCAGTCCATCAGCGGGGGTCTCCTACAATGAGCAGTTCTTC. It translates to CASSPSAGVSYNEQFF.

As concerns this clonotype: A read error is possible here, since a much larger clone lies one base away. The V and J genes are TRBV6-2 or TRBV6-3 and TRBJ1-1; perhaps TRBD1 as D (5 bases). Germline CDR1 and CDR2: MNHEY and SVGEGT. There are 14 residues in the CDR3. CDR3 residues: CASSYRGDRAEVFF. The CDR3 region has the DNA TGTGCCAGCAGTTATAGGGGAGACCGGGCTGAAGTTTTCTTT.

With regard to this clonotype: This may arise from a read error, as a much more abundant clone is one base away. This chain joins TRBV28 and TRBJ1-2; no firm D call. Germline CDR1 MDHEN, CDR2 SYDVKM. CDR3 length: 15 amino acids. In nucleotides, the CDR3 is TGTGCCAGCAGTTTGGGTCTACTTTCTAACTGTGGCTACACCTTC. Protein product: CASSLGLLSNCGYTF.

Of note for this clonotype: Just one base apart from a much larger clone, this may be a read error. The rearrangement uses TRBV28 and TRBJ1-6; the D gene is possibly TRBD1 (5 bases). With 4 bases removed from V and 4 bases from J, the gap between germline ends came to 11 bases. CDR3 length: 15 residues. The V gene's germline CDR1 is MDHEN and CDR2 SYDVKM. CDR3 residues: CASSSSWGYNSPLHF. The CDR3 bases are TGTGCCAGCAGTTCTAGTTGGGGGTATAATTCACCCCTCCACTTT.

This clonotype has just one count. Relative to the germline gene, one junction end is altered; a read error may explain this. The rearrangement links TRBV11-2 to TRBJ1-5; D may be TRBD1 (5 bases). Germline V gives CDR1 SGHAT, CDR2 FQNNGV. The CDR3 has 14 amino acids. CDR3 loop: CAISLWWGKQPQHF. The CDR3, as DNA: TGTGCCATCAGCTTATGGTGGGGCAAACAGCCCCAGCATTTT.

Note on this clonotype: This CDR3 is missing its conserved last phenylalanine or tryptophan, likely due to a read error. This chain connects TRBV6-1 to TRBJ2-3; 9 nucleotides match TRBD2. CDR1 is MNHNS, CDR2 SASEGT, per germline. The CDR3 is 15 amino acids. CDR3 residues: CTSSTEIAGGNTQYL. In DNA form, the CDR3 reads TGTACCAGCAGTACTGAAATTGCGGGAGGGAATACGCAGTATCTT.

For this clonotype: Because it lacks the conserved phenylalanine or tryptophan at the end, this CDR3 is likely a read error. The V and J genes are TRBV4-2 and TRBJ1-1, with D perhaps matching TRBD1 (6 bases). The V end lost 7 bases, the J end lost 1 base, and 19 bases lay between the germline ends. The CDR3 is made up of 16 amino acids. Per germline, CDR1 LGHNA and CDR2 YNFKEQ. The CDR3 loop reads CASIRRGGARNTEAFL. Here the CDR3 DNA reads TGTGCCAGCATCCGACGGGGGGGGGCCAGGAACACTGAAGCTTTCTTG.

Remarks on this clonotype: Since a much larger clone is just one base distant, this may be a read error. The rearrangement uses TRBV7-9 and TRBJ1-2; 9 bases agree with TRBD1. The germline V gene has CDR1 SEHNR and CDR2 FQNEAQ (reference sequence). The CDR3 is 15 amino acids. The CDR3 protein is CVSSPGQGLNYGYTF. The CDR3 DNA reads TGTGTCAGCAGCCCGGGACAGGGCCTGAACTATGGCTACACCTTC.